These T cell receptor beta chains were read from a single sample in a study of blood T cell repertoires in COVID-19. Libraries were prepared by immunoSEQ multiplex PCR; TCRdb keeps only in-frame clonotypes and omits some of them. Here the sample spans hundreds of thousands of clones, 87% being singletons. What was sequenced was peripheral blood. The source is a young man with active or convalescent COVID-19. Both conserved end residues are part of each CDR3. Fields, in order: CDR3 length, clone size, V gene, J gene, D gene, CDR3 DNA, CDR3 protein. The D gene is left open where the match is weak. Clone size is stated in some rows and not others, as once, few, many or a class when expanded.

>15|.|TRBV5-1|TRBJ1-1|TRBD1
TGCGCCAGCAAAATTGGGACAGGGGTCTACACTGAAGCTTTCTTT
CASKIGTGVYTEAFF
>15|.|TRBV9|TRBJ1-5|.
TGTGCCAGCAGCCTTGGGGGGGGGATCAATCAGCCCCAGCATTTT
CASSLGGGINQPQHF
>13|.|TRBV12-5|TRBJ1-1|.
TGTGCTAGTGGCAACCAGGGGTTCACTGAAGCTTTCTTT
CASGNQGFTEAFF
>16|.|TRBV6-1|TRBJ1-2|.
TGTGCCAGCAGTGAAGTATCTTCAAGGGGGTCCTATGGCTACACCTTC
CASSEVSSRGSYGYTF
>15|.|TRBV18|TRBJ1-6|TRBD1
TGTGCCAGCTCACCTACACAGGGGGGTAATTCACCCCTCCACTTT
CASSPTQGGNSPLHF
>16|.|TRBV19|TRBJ1-2|TRBD1
TGTGCCAGTAGTATACTACAGGGGGCGCGGAGTCGGGGCTACACCTTC
CASSILQGARSRGYTF
>14|.|TRBV7-2|TRBJ1-1|.
TGTGCCAGCAGCCGCGGACAGAAGAACACTGAAGCTTTCTTT
CASSRGQKNTEAFF
>15|once|TRBV19|TRBJ2-3|.
TGTGCCAGTAGTATAGGACTCAAGCGAACAGATACGCAGTATTTT
CASSIGLKRTDTQYF
>16|.|TRBV7-3|TRBJ2-3|TRBD2
TGTGCCAGCAGCTTCCAAGCGGGAGGAGGTAAAGATACGCAGTATTTT
CASSFQAGGGKDTQYF
>16|once|TRBV4-1|TRBJ2-7|TRBD1
TGCGCCAGCAGCCAAAGGGGACAGGGAAATTCCTACGAGCAGTACTTC
CASSQRGQGNSYEQYF
>14|.|TRBV19|TRBJ1-2|TRBD1
TGTGCCAGTACTTACGGACAGGGTAACTATGGCTACACCTTC
CASTYGQGNYGYTF